This T cell receptor (beta chain) was found in a study of T cell responses to AZD1222 COVID-19 vaccine. The CDR3 totals 16 residues. Germline CDR1 and CDR2: MDHEN and SYDVKM. Germline trimming cut 4 bases from V and 1 base from J; bases unmatched to any gene: 7. Profiled with immunoSEQ multiplex PCR; TCRdb holds only in-frame clones, not every one. The data contain 95,000 to 100,000 clones, around 87% of them singletons. The clonotype comes from an adult who received the AZD1222 COVID-19 vaccine. Sequences were derived from peripheral blood, sampled 28 days after the second AZD1222 dose. The chain joins TRBV28 to TRBJ2-1; the match to TRBD1 covers 7 bases. For the CDR3, the DNA is TGTGCCAGCAGTTACAGGGGCCGGGGTTCCTACAATGAGCAGTTCTTC. This sequence encodes CASSYRGRGSYNEQFF.